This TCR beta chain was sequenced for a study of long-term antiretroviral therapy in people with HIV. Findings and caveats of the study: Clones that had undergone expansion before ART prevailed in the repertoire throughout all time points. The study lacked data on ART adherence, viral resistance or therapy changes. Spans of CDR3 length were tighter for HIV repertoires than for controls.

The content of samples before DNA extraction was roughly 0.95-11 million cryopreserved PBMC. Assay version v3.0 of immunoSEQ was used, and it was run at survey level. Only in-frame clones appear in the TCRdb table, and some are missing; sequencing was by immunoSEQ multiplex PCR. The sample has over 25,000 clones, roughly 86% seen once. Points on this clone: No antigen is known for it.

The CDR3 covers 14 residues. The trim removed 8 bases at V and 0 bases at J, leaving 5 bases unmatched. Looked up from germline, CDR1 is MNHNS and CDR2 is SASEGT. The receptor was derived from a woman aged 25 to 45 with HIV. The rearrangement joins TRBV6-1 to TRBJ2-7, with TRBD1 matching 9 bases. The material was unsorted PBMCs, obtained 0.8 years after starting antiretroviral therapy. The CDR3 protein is CASSGQGSSYEQYV. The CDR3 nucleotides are TGTGCCAGCTCGGGACAGGGTAGCTCCTACGAGCAGTACGTC.